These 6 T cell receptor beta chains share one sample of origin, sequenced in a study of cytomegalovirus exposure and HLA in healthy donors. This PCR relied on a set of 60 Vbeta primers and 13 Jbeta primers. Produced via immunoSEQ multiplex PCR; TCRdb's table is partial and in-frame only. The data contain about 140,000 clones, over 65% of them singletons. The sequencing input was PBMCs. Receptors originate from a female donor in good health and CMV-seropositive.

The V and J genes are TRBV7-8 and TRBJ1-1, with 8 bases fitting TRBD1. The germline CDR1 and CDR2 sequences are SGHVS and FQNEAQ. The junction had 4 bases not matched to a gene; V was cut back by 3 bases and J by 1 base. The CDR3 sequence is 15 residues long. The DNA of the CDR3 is TGTGCCAGCAGCTTCAGGGGGCGCGAGAACACTGAAGCTTTCTTT. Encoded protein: CASSFRGRENTEAFF.

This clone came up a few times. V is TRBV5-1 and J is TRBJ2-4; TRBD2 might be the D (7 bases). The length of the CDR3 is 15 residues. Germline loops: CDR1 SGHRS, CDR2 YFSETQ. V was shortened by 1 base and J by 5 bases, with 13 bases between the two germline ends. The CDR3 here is CASSLLGGPENIQYF. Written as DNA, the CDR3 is TGCGCCAGCAGCTTGCTGGGGGGGCCAGAAAACATTCAGTACTTC.

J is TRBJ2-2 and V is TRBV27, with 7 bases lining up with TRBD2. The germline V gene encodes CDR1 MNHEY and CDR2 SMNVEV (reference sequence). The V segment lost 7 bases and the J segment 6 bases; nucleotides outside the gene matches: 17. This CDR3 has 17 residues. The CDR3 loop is CASTQYAPGLYPGELFF. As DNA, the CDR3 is TGTGCCAGCACCCAATATGCGCCGGGACTATATCCCGGGGAGCTGTTTTTT.

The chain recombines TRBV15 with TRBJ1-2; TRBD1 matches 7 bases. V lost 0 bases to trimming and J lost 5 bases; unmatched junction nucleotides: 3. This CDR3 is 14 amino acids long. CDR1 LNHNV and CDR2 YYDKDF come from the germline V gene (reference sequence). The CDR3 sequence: CATSRDDRAYGYTF. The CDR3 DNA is TGTGCCACCAGCAGAGACGACAGGGCTTATGGCTACACCTTC.

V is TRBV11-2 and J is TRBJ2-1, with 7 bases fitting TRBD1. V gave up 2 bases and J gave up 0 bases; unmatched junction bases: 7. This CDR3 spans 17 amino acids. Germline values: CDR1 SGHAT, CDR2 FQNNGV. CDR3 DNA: TGTGCCAGCAGCTTAATACGGGGACAGTACTCCTACAATGAGCAGTTCTTC. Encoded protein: CASSLIRGQYSYNEQFF.

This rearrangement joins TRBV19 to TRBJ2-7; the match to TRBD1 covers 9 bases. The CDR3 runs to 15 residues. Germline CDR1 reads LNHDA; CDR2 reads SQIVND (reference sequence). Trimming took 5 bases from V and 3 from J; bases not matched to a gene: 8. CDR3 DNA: TGTGCCAGTAGTCCCCCCGGGACAGGGATCTACGAGCAGTACTTC. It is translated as CASSPPGTGIYEQYF.